Listed below are T cell receptor beta chains from one sample, sequenced in a study of siplizumab effects on memory and regulatory T cells. Clones were read by immunoSEQ multiplex PCR, and TCRdb kept only the in-frame ones, dropping some. The table lists 50,000 or so clones, approximately 95% of them singletons. Specimen: CD8+ T cells sorted from blood. The source of these receptors is a human donor in good health. Each CDR3 is given with its conserved first and last residue. A D gene is named only where the DNA matches it firmly. Part of the rows lack a size; the others show once, few, many or a class for expanded clones.

J: TRBJ2-7; size: .; V: TRBV29-1; D: .; DNA: TGCAGCGTTGAACTAGAGAAGCGGCCGGATGGGGAGCAGTACTTC; CDR3: CSVELEKRPDGEQYF
J: TRBJ1-5; size: .; V: TRBV7-2; D: .; DNA: TGTGCCAGCAGTGGTTGGGGATTCGATGCTCAGCCCCAGCATTTT; CDR3: CASSGWGFDAQPQHF
J: TRBJ2-1; size: .; V: TRBV4-3; D: TRBD2; DNA: TGCGCCAGCAGCCACAGTAGCGGGAGAGTCAATGAGCAGTTCTTC; CDR3: CASSHSSGRVNEQFF
J: TRBJ2-1; size: .; V: TRBV6-1; D: TRBD1; DNA: TGTGCCAGCCGGGACAGGGACTACAATGAGCAGTTCTTC; CDR3: CASRDRDYNEQFF
J: TRBJ1-2; size: .; V: TRBV12-2; D: .; DNA: TGTGCAAGTCGCTCCCTAAGGGGGGTTGGCTACACCTTC; CDR3: CASRSLRGVGYTF
J: TRBJ2-6; size: .; V: TRBV7-7; D: .; DNA: TGTGCTAGCAGTGTCTCCGCGACAGGTACCTCTGGGGCCAACGTCCTGACTTTC; CDR3: CASSVSATGTSGANVLTF
J: TRBJ1-1; size: .; V: TRBV2; D: TRBD1; DNA: TGTGCCAGCAGCAGGGGACAGCTGAACACTGAAGCTTTCTTT; CDR3: CASSRGQLNTEAFF
J: TRBJ2-7; size: .; V: TRBV11-3; D: .; DNA: TGTGCCAGCAGCTTAACGGCTCGACCGATCTACGAGCAGTACTTC; CDR3: CASSLTARPIYEQYF
J: TRBJ1-1; size: .; V: TRBV9; D: .; DNA: TGTGCCAGCAGCGTAGGCGGGGACACGACTGAAGCTTTCTTT; CDR3: CASSVGGDTTEAFF
J: TRBJ1-4; size: .; V: TRBV6-1; D: .; DNA: TGTGCCAGCAGTTCAAATCCTGAAAAACTGTTTTTT; CDR3: CASSSNPEKLFF
J: TRBJ2-7; size: .; V: TRBV4-1; D: TRBD2; DNA: TGCGCCAGCAGCCAAGGTCGGCTAGCGGGAGTCGAGCAGTACTTC; CDR3: CASSQGRLAGVEQYF
J: TRBJ1-6; size: .; V: TRBV7-2; D: TRBD1; DNA: TGTGCCAGCAGCCGGATGGGACAGGGGGAGAATTCACCCCTCCACTTT; CDR3: CASSRMGQGENSPLHF
J: TRBJ2-2; size: .; V: TRBV29-1; D: .; DNA: TGCAGCGTAGAACAGGGCTACACCGGGGAGCTGTTTTTT; CDR3: CSVEQGYTGELFF
J: TRBJ2-2; size: .; V: TRBV7-3; D: .; DNA: TGTGCCAGCAGCTTAACGGGCGGACACACCGGGGAGCTGTTTTTT; CDR3: CASSLTGGHTGELFF
J: TRBJ1-2; size: .; V: TRBV27; D: TRBD1; DNA: TGTGCCAGCAGTTTAAGGCGAACAGGGGTTAACGGCTACACCTTC; CDR3: CASSLRRTGVNGYTF
J: TRBJ2-1; size: .; V: TRBV9; D: .; DNA: TGTGCCAGCAGCGTAGGGGGACTCCCCACGGAGCAGTTCTTC; CDR3: CASSVGGLPTEQFF
J: TRBJ2-2; size: .; V: TRBV15; D: .; DNA: TGTGCCACAGGGGGGGGATCCCCGCACGGGGAGCTGTTTTTT; CDR3: CATGGGSPHGELFF
J: TRBJ1-3; size: once; V: TRBV7-9; D: TRBD1; DNA: TGTGCCAGCAGCTCCGGGGACAGGGTATTGGGAAACACCATATATTTT; CDR3: CASSSGDRVLGNTIYF
J: TRBJ1-1; size: medium-sized; V: TRBV7-9; D: .; DNA: TGTGCCAGCAGCCCAGGTGCTACGGGCACTGAAGCTTTCTTT; CDR3: CASSPGATGTEAFF
J: TRBJ1-1; size: few; V: TRBV9; D: .; DNA: TGTGCCACCCGTGGAAACGACCTTGAAGCTTTCTTT; CDR3: CATRGNDLEAFF
J: TRBJ1-5; size: .; V: TRBV9; D: TRBD1; DNA: TGTGCCAGCAGCTCCAGGGGGCTGAGCAATCAGCCCCAGCATTTT; CDR3: CASSSRGLSNQPQHF
J: TRBJ1-2; size: .; V: TRBV7-9; D: .; DNA: TGTGCCAGCAGCTTAGGGGCGTCCTATGGCTACACCTTC; CDR3: CASSLGASYGYTF
J: TRBJ2-7; size: .; V: TRBV23-1; D: .; DNA: TGCGCCAGCAGTCAAACAGGGCTTAGCTTCTACGAGCAGTACTTC; CDR3: CASSQTGLSFYEQYF
J: TRBJ1-1; size: .; V: TRBV12-5; D: .; DNA: TGTGCTAGTGGTTTGCCCCCGGGGCAGGGCGCTTTCTTT; CDR3: CASGLPPGQGAFF
J: TRBJ1-2; size: .; V: TRBV9; D: .; DNA: TGTGCCAGCAGCCTACGGACAGACACCAAATATGGCTACACCTTC; CDR3: CASSLRTDTKYGYTF
J: TRBJ1-3; size: few; V: TRBV5-6; D: .; DNA: TGTGCCAGCAGTTTACAGGGTACTGGAAACACCATATATTTT; CDR3: CASSLQGTGNTIYF
J: TRBJ2-1; size: .; V: TRBV4-1; D: .; DNA: TGCGCCAGCAGCCAACGCTCATCCGTCGATGAGCAGTTCTTC; CDR3: CASSQRSSVDEQFF
J: TRBJ1-1; size: once; V: TRBV6-1; D: .; DNA: TGTGCCAGCAGTGATACTGGGTTGAACACTGAAGCTTTCTTT; CDR3: CASSDTGLNTEAFF
J: TRBJ2-1; size: .; V: TRBV7-9; D: TRBD2; DNA: TGTGCCAGCATCCGCGATCCTAGCGGGAGGAATACCAATGAGCAGTTCTTC; CDR3: CASIRDPSGRNTNEQFF
J: TRBJ2-3; size: .; V: TRBV9; D: TRBD2; DNA: TGTGCCAGCAGCGTAGTAGCGGGAGGGGCGGCGGATACGCAGTATTTT; CDR3: CASSVVAGGAADTQYF
J: TRBJ1-2; size: .; V: TRBV5-4; D: TRBD1; DNA: TGTGCCAGCAGCTTCAGGGGGAACTATGGCTACACCTTC; CDR3: CASSFRGNYGYTF
J: TRBJ2-1; size: .; V: TRBV7-2; D: TRBD1; DNA: TGTGCCAGCAGTCCCGGGACAGGGGCATACAATGAGCAGTTCTTC; CDR3: CASSPGTGAYNEQFF
J: TRBJ2-6; size: .; V: TRBV19; D: TRBD2; DNA: TGTGCCAGTAGTATCGCAGCGGGAGTTTCCGGGGCCAACGTCCTGACTTTC; CDR3: CASSIAAGVSGANVLTF
J: TRBJ2-7; size: .; V: TRBV2; D: TRBD1; DNA: TGTGCCAGCAGGCGCGGACAGGGGCCCTCCTACGAGCAGTACTTC; CDR3: CASRRGQGPSYEQYF
J: TRBJ2-2; size: medium-sized; V: TRBV27; D: .; DNA: TGTGCCAGCAGTTTCGTACACTTCACGGGCACCGGGGAGCTGTTTTTT; CDR3: CASSFVHFTGTGELFF